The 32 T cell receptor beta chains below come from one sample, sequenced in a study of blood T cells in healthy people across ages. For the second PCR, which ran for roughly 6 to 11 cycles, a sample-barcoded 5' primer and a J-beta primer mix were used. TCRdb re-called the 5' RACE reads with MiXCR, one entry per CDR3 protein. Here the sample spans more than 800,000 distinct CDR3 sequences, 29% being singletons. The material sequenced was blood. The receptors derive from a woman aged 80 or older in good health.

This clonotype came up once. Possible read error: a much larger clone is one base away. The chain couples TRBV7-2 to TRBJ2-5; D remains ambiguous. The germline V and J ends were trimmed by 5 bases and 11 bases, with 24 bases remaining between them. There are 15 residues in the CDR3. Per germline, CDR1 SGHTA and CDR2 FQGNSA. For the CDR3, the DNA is TGTGCCAGCAGCAGTAGCACGATTAAAGGGAATGAGCAGTACTTC. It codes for CASSSSTIKGNEQYF. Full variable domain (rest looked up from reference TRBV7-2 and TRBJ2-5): GAGVSQSPSNKVTEKGKDVELRCDPISGHTALYWYRQSLGQGLEFLIYFQGNSAPDKSGLPSDRFSAERTGGSVSTLTIQRTQQEDSAVYLCASSSSTIKGNEQYFGPGTRLLVL.

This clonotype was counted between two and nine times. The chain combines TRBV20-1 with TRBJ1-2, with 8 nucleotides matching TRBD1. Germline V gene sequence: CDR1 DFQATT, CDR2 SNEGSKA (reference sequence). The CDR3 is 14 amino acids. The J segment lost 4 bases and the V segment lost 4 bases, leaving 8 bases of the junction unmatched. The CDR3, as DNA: TGCAGTGCTAAGGACAGGGCTACAATCTATGGCTACACCTTC. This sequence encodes CSAKDRATIYGYTF.

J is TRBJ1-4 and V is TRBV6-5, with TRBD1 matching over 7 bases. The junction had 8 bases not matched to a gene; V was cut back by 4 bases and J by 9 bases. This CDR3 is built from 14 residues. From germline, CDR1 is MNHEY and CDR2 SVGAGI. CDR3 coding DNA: TGTGCCAGCAGTTCCCCGGGACAGTATCAAAAACTGTTTTTT. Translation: CASSSPGQYQKLFF.

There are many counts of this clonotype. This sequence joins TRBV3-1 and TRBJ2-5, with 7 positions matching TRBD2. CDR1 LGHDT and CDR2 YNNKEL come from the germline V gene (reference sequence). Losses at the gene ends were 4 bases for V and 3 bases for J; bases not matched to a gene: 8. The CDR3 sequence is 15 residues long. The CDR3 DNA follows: TGTGCCAGCAGCCGCCAAAGCGGGGTCAAAGAGACCCAGTACTTC. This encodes CASSRQSGVKETQYF.

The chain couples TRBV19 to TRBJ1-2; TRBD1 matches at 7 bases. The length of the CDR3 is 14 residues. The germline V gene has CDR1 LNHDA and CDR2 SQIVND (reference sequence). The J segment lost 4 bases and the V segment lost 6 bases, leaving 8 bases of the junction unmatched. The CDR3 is CASSWGQTFYGYTF. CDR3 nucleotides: TGTGCCAGTAGCTGGGGACAGACCTTCTATGGCTACACCTTC.

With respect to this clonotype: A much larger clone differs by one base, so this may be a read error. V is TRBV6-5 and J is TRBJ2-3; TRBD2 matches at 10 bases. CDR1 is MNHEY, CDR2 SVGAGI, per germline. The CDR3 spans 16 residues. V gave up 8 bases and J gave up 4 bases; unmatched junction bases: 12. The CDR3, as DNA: TGTGCCAGCCGTATACGGGCTAGCGGGGGCGCAGATACGCAGTATTTT. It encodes CASRIRASGGADTQYF.

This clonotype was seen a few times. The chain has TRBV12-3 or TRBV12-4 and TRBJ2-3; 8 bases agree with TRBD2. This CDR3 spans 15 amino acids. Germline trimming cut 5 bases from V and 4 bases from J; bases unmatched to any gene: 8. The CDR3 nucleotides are TGTGCCAGCAGTCCGCGGGGGGCTAACGCAGATACGCAGTATTTT. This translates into CASSPRGANADTQYF.

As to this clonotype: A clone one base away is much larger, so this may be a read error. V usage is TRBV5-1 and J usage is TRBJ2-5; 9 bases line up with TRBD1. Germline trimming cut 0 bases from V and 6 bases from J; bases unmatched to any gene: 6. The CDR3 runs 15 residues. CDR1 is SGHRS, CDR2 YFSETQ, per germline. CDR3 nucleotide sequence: TGCGCCAGCAGCTTGGGGGGACAGGGCTGGAAGACCCAGTACTTC. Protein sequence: CASSLGGQGWKTQYF. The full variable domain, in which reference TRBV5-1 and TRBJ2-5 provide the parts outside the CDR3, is KAGVTQTPRYLIKTRGQQVTLSCSPISGHRSVSWYQQTPGQGLQFLFEYFSETQRNKGNFPGRFSGRQFSNSRSEMNVSTLELGDSALYLCASSLGGQGWKTQYFGPGTRLLVL.

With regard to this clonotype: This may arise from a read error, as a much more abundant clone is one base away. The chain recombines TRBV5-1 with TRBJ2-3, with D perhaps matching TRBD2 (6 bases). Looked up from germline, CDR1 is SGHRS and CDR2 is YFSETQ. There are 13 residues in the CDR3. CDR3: CTSSTRGGNTQYF. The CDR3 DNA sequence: TGCACCAGCAGCACCCGTGGGGGGAATACGCAGTATTTT.

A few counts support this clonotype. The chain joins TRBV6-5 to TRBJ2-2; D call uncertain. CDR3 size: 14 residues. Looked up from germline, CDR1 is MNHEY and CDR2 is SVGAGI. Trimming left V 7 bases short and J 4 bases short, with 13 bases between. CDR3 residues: CASTPRLGTGELFF. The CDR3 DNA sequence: TGTGCCAGCACTCCTAGGCTGGGCACCGGGGAGCTGTTTTTT.

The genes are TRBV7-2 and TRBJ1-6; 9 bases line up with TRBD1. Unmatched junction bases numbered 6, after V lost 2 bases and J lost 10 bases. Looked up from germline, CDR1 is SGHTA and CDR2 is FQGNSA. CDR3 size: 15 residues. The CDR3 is CASSLQGTGRSPLHF. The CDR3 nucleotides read TGTGCCAGCAGCTTACAAGGGACAGGGCGGTCACCCCTCCACTTT.

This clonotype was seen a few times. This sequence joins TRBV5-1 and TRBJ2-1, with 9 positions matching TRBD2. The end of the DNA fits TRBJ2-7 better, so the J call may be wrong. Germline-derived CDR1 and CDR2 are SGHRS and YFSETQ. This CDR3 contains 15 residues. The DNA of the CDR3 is TGCGCCAGCAGGGTAGCGGGGGCCTCCTACAATGAGCAGTACTTC. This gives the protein CASRVAGASYNEQYF.

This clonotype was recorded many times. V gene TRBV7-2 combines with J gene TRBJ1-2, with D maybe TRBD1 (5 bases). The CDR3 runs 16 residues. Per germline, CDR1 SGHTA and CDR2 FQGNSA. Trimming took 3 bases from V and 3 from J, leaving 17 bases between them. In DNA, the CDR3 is TGTGCCAGCAGCTTTAAAGGGAGTCCCAGGGACTATGGCTACACCTTC. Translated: CASSFKGSPRDYGYTF.

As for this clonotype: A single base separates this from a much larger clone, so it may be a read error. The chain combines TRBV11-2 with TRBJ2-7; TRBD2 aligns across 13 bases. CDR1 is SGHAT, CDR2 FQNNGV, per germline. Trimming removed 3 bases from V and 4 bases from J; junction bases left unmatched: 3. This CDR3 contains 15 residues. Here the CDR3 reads CASSFGLAGEYEQYF. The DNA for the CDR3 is TGTGCCAGCAGCTTTGGACTAGCGGGGGAGTACGAGCAGTACTTC.

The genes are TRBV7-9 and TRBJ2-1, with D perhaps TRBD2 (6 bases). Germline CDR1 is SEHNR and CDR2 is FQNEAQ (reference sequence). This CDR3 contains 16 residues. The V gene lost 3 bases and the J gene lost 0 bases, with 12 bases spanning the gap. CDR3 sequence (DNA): TGTGCCAGCAGCTTCGGCGGGGTGAGCTCCTACAATGAGCAGTTCTTC. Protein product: CASSFGGVSSYNEQFF.

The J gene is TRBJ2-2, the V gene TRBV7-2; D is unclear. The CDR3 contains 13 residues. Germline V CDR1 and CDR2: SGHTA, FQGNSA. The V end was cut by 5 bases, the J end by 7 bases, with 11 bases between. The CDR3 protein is CASSPSPLGELFF. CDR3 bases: TGTGCCAGCAGCCCAAGTCCTCTCGGGGAGCTGTTTTTT.

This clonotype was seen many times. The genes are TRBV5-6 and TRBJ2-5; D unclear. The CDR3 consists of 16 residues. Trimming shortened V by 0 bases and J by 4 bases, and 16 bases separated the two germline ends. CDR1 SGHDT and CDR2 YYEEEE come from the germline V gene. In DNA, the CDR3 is TGTGCCAGCAGCTTGGCGGCAGGAACCGCCGGAGAGACCCAGTACTTC. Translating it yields CASSLAAGTAGETQYF.

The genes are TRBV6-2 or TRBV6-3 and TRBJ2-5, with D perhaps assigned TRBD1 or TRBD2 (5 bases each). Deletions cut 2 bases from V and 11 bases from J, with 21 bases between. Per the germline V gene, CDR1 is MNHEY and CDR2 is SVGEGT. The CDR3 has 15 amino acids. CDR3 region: CASSYGQGVYNEQYF. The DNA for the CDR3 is TGTGCCAGCAGTTACGGGCAGGGAGTCTACAATGAGCAGTACTTC.

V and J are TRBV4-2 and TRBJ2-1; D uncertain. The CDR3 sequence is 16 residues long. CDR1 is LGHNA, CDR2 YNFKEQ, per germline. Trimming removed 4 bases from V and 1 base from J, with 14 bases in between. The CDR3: CASSPTLWESYNEQFF. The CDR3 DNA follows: TGTGCCAGCAGCCCGACCTTGTGGGAATCCTACAATGAGCAGTTCTTC.

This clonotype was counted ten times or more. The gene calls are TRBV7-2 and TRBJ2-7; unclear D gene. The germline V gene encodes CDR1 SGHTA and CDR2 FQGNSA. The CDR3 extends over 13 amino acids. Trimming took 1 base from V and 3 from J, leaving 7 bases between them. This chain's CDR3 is CASSLEQYYEQYF. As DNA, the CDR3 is TGTGCCAGCAGCTTAGAACAGTACTACGAGCAGTACTTC.

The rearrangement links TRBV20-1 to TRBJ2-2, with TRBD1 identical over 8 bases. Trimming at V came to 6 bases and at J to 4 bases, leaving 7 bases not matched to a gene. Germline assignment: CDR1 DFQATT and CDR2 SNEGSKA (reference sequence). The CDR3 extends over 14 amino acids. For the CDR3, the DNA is TGCAGTGCCTCCAGGGGGCCGGCCACCGGGGAGCTGTTTTTT. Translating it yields CSASRGPATGELFF.

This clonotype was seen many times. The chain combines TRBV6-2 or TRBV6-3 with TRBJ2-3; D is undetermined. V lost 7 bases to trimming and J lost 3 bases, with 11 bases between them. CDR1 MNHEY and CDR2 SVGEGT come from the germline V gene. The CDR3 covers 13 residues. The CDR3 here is CASKAVLTDTQYF. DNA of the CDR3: TGTGCCAGCAAGGCGGTACTAACAGATACGCAGTATTTT.

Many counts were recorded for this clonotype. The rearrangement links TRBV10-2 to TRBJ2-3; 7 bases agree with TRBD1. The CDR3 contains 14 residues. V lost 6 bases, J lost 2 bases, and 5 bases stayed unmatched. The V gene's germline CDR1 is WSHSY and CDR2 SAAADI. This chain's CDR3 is CASREDRVTDTQYF. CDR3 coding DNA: TGCGCCAGCAGAGAAGACAGGGTCACAGATACGCAGTATTTT.

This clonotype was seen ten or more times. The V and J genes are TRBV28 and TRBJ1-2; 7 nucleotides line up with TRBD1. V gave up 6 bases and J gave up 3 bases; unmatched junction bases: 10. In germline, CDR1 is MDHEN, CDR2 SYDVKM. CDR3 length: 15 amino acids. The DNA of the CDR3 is TGTGCCAGCAGGGGGACAGTAAAGGGGGACTATGGCTACACCTTC. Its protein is CASRGTVKGDYGYTF.

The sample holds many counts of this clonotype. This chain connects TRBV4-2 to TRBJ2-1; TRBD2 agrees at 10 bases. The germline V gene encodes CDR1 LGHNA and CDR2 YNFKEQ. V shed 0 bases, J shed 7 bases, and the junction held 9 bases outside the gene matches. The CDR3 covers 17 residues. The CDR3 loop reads CASSQDRTSGDSNEQFF. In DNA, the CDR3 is TGTGCCAGCAGCCAAGATAGAACTAGCGGGGACTCGAATGAGCAGTTCTTC.

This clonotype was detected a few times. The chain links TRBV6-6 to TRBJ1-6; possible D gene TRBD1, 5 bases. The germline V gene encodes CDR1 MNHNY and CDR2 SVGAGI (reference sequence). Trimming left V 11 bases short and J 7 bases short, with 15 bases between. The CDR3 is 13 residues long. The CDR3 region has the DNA TGTGCCTGCATAGGGGACGGAAATTCACCCCTCCACTTT. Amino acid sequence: CACIGDGNSPLHF.

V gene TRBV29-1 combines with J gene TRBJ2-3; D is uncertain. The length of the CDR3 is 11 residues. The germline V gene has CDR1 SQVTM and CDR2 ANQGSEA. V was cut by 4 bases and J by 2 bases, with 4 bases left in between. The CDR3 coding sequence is TGCAGCGTTGCGCCCACAGATACGCAGTATTTT. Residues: CSVAPTDTQYF.

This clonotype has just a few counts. In DNA form, the CDR3 reads TGTGCCAGCAGTGAAGCGCCCCGGTCGACCGGGGAGCTGTTTTTT. It translates to CASSEAPRSTGELFF. The chain combines TRBV2 with TRBJ2-2; D is undetermined. Between the trimmed V and J ends, which lost 0 bases and 5 bases, there was a span of 10 bases. This CDR3 has 15 amino acids. In germline, CDR1 is SNHLY, CDR2 FYNNEI.

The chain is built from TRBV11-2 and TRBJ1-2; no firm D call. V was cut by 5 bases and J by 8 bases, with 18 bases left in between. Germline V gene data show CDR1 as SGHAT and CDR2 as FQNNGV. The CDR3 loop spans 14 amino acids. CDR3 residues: CASSRTAQSGGYTF. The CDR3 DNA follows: TGTGCCAGCAGCCGGACGGCCCAGTCTGGGGGCTACACCTTC.

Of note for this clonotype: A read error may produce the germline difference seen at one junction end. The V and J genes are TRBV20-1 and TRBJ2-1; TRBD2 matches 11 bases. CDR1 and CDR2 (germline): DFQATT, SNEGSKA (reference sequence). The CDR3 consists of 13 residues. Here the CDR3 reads CRASLAGGKEQFF. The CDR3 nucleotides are TGCAGGGCTAGCCTAGCGGGGGGCAAGGAGCAGTTCTTC.

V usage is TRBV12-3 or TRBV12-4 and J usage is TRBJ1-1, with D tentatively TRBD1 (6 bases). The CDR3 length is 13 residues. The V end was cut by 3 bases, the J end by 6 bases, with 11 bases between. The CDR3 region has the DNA TGTGCCAGCAGTTTGTTACAGGGAGCTGAAGCTTTCTTT. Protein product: CASSLLQGAEAFF.

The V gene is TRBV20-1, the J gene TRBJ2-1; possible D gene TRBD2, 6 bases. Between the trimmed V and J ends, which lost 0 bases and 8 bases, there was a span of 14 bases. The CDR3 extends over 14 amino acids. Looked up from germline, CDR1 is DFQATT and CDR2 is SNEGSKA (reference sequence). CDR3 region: CSARDSTSGDEQFF. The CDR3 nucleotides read TGCAGTGCTAGAGATTCGACTAGTGGCGATGAGCAGTTCTTC.